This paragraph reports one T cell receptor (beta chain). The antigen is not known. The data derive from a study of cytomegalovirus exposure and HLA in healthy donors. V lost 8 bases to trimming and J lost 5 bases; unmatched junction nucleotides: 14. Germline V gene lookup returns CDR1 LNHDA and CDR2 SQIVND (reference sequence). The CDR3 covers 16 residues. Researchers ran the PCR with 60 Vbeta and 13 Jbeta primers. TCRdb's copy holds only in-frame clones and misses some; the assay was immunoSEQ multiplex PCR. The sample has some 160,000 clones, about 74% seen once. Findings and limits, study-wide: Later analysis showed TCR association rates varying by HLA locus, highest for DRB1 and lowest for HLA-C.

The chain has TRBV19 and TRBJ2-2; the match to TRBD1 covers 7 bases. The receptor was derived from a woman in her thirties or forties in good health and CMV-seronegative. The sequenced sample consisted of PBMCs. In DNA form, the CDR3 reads TGTGCCAGTCAGTGGCGGGCAGGGGGTCGAACCGGGGAGCTGTTTTTT. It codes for CASQWRAGGRTGELFF.